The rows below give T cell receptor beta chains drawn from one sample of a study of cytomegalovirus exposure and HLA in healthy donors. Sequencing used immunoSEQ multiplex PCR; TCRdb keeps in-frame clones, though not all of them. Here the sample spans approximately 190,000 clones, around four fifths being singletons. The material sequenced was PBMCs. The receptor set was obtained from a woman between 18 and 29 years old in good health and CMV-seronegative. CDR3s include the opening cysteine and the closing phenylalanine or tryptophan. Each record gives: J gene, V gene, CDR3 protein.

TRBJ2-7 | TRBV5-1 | CASSLLTGGVYEQYF
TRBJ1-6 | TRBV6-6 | CASSYSLNSPLHF
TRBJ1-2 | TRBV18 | CASSPGTGVNYGYTF
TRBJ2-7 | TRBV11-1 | CASSSTGGAREQYF
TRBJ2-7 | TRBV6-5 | CASREKTGSGYEQYF
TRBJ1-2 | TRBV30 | CAWTEQGAVYGYTF
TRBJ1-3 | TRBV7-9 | CASSAQGVRGNTIYF
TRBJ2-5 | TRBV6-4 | CASSETSGGQETQYF
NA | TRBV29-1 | CSVAPLLKPHEQYF
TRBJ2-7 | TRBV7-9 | CASSRRTGGGVVEQYF
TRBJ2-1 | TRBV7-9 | CASSFSYEQFF
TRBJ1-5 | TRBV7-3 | CASSLKRQYSNQPQHF
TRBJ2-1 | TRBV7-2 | CASSLVQGLSSYNEQFF
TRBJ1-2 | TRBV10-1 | CASSDEGVRYGYTF
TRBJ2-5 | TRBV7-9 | CASSKAGGRETQYF
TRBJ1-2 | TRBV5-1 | CASSLGQETNYGYTF
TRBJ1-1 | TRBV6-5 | CASSESRLNTEAFF